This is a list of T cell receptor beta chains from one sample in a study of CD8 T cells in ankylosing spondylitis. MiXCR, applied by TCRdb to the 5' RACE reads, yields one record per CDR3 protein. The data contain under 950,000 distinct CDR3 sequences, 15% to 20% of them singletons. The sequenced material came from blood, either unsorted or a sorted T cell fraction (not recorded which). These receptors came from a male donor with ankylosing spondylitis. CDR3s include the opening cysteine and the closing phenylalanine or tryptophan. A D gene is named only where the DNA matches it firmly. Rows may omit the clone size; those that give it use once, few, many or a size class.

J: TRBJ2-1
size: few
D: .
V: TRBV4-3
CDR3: CASSQDLARGGNEQFF
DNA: TGCGCCAGCAGCCAAGATCTGGCCAGGGGTGGGAATGAGCAGTTCTTC

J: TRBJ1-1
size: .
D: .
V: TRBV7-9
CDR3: CASSLGFTGTEAFF
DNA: TGTGCCAGCAGCCTCGGGTTCACCGGCACTGAAGCTTTCTTT

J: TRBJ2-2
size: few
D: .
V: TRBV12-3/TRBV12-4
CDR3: CASTRGSGELFF
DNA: TGTGCCAGCACTCGCGGGTCCGGGGAGCTGTTTTTT

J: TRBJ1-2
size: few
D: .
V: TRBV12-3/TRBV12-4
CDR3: CASSGGGVYGYTF
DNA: TGTGCCAGCAGTGGTGGGGGGGTCTATGGCTACACCTTC

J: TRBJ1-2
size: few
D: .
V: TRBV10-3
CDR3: CAISETDNYGYTF
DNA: TGTGCCATCAGTGAAACAGACAACTATGGCTACACCTTC

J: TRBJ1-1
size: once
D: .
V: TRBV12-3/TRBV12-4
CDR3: CASSPRPGQESTRAFF
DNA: TGTGCCAGCAGTCCAAGACCAGGCCAGGAGAGCACTAGAGCTTTCTTT

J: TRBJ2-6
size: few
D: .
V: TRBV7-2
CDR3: CASSLSSTSSGANVLTF
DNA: TGTGCCAGCAGTCTCTCGTCGACAAGCTCTGGGGCCAACGTCCTGACTTTC

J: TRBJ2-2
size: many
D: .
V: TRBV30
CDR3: CAWSVPLDVGELFF
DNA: TGTGCCTGGAGTGTACCCTTAGATGTCGGGGAGCTGTTTTTT

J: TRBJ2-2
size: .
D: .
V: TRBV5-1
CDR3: CASSPLGETNTGELFF
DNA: TGCGCCAGCAGCCCCCTCGGGGAGACTAACACCGGGGAGCTGTTTTTT

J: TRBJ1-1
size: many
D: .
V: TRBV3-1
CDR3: CASSQQGRNTEAFF
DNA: TGTGCCAGCAGCCAGCAGGGGAGGAACACTGAAGCTTTCTTT

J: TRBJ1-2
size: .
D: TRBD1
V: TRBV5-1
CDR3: CASSPRQGRDGYTF
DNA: TGCGCCAGCAGCCCTAGACAGGGGCGGGATGGCTACACCTTC

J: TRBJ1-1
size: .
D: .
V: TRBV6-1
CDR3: CASNPTVNTEAFF
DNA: TGTGCCAGCAACCCGACGGTGAACACTGAAGCTTTCTTT

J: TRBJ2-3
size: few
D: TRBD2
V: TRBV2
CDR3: CASSHGRDTDTQYF
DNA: TGTGCCAGCAGCCACGGGAGGGACACAGATACGCAGTATTTT

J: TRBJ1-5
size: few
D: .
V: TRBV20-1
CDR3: CSARDLSGFNQPQHF
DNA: TGCAGTGCTAGAGACCTATCAGGGTTCAATCAGCCCCAGCATTTT

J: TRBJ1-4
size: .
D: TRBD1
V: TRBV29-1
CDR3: CSVEEEGAANEKLFF
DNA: TGCAGCGTTGAAGAGGAGGGGGCCGCTAATGAAAAACTGTTTTTT

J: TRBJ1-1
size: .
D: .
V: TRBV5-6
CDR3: CASAPLGRVNTEAFF
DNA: TGTGCCAGCGCCCCGCTAGGACGCGTGAACACTGAAGCTTTCTTT

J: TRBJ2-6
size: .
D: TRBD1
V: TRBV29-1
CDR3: CSVEGGQGPSGANVLTF
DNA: TGCAGCGTTGAAGGAGGACAGGGTCCCTCTGGGGCCAACGTCCTGACTTTC

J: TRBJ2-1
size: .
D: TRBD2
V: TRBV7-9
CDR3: CASSLGASGIYNEQFF
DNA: TGTGCCAGCAGCTTAGGGGCTAGCGGGATATACAATGAGCAGTTCTTC

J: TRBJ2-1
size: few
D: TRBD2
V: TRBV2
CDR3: CASGWTSVGGNEQFF
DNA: TGTGCCAGCGGTTGGACTAGCGTGGGGGGAAATGAGCAGTTCTTC

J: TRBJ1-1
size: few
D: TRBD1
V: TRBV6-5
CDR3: CASSYERQGPSNTEAFF
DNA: TGTGCCAGCAGTTACGAGAGACAGGGTCCATCGAACACTGAAGCTTTCTTT

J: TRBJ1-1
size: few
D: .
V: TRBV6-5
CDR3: CASSYSIVNTEAFF
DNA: TGTGCCAGCAGTTACTCGATAGTGAACACTGAAGCTTTCTTT

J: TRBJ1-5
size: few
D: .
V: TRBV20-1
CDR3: CSARRGENQPQHF
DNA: TGCAGTGCTAGAAGGGGGGAAAATCAGCCCCAGCATTTT